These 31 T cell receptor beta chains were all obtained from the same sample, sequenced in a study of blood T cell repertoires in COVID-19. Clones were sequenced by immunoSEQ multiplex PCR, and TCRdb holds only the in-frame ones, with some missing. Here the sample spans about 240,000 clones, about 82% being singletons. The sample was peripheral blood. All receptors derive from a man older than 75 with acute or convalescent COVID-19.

The CDR3: CASSLAGQDTQYF. As DNA, the CDR3 is TGTGCCAGCAGCCTAGCGGGACAGGATACGCAGTATTTT. This chain links TRBV11-3 with TRBJ2-3; 9 nucleotides agree with TRBD2. V shed 5 bases and J 6 bases; nucleotides not matched to a gene: 3. This CDR3 comprises 13 residues. From germline, CDR1 is SGHNT and CDR2 YENEEA.

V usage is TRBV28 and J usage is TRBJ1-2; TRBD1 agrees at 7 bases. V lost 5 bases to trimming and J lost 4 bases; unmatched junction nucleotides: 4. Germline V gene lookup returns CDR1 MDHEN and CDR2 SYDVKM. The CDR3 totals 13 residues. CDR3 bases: TGTGCCAGCAGTAAACAGGGGACCTATGGCTACACCTTC. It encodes CASSKQGTYGYTF.

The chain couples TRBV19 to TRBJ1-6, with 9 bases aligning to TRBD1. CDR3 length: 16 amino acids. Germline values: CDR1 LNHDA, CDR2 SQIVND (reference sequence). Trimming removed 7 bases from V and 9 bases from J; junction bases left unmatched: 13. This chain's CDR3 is CASTETGGVRGSPLHF. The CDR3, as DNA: TGTGCCAGTACCGAAACAGGGGGCGTTCGGGGTTCACCCCTCCACTTT.

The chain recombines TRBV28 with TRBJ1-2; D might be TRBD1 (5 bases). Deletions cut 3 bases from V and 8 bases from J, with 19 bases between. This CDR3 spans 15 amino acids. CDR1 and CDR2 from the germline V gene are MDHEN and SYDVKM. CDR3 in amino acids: CASSFQGRAVRGYTF. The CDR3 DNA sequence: TGTGCCAGCAGTTTCCAAGGCAGGGCGGTAAGAGGCTACACCTTC.

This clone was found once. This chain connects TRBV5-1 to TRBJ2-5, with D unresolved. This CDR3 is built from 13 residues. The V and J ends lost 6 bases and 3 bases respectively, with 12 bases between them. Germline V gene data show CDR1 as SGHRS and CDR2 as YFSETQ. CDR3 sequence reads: CASIASNEETQYF. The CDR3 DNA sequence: TGCGCCAGCATCGCGAGTAACGAAGAGACCCAGTACTTC.

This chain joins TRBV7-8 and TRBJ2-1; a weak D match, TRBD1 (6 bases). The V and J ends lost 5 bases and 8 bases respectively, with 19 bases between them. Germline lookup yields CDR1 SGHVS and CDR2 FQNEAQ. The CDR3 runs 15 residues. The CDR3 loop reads CASSPRGKGYHEQFF. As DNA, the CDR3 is TGTGCCAGCAGCCCAAGGGGGAAGGGGTACCATGAGCAGTTCTTC.

CDR3 nucleotide sequence: TGTGCCAGCAGCTCAAACATACAGGGGCGGGAGTACTTC. Its protein product is CASSSNIQGREYF. This chain uses TRBV27 with TRBJ2-4, with TRBD1 matching over 7 bases. The CDR3 loop spans 13 amino acids. Per the germline V gene, CDR1 is MNHEY and CDR2 is SMNVEV (reference sequence). V dropped 6 bases and J dropped 14; count of bases not matched to a gene: 13.

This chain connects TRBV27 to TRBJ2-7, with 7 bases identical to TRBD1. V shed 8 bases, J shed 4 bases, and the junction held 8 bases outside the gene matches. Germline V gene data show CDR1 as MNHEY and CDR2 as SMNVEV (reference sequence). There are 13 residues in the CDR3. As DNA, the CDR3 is TGTGCCAGCGCCGGACAGGTCCGTTACGAGCAGTACTTC. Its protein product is CASAGQVRYEQYF.

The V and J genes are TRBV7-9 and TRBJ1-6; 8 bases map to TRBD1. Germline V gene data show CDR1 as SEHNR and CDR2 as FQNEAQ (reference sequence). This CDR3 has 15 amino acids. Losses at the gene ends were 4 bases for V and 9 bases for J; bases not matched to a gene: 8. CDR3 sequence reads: CASSSSDRDSSPLHF. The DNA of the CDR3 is TGTGCCAGCAGCTCCTCGGACAGGGACAGTTCACCCCTCCACTTT.

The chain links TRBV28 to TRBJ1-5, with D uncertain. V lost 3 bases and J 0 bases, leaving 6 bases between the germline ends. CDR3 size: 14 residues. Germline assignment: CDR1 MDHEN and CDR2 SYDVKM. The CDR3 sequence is CASSLGPSNQPQHF. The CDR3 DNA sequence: TGTGCCAGCAGTTTGGGCCCTAGCAATCAGCCCCAGCATTTT. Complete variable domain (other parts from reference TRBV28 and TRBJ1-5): DVKVTQSSRYLVKRTGEKVFLECVQDMDHENMFWYRQDPGLGLRLIYFSYDVKMKEKGDIPEGYSVSREKKERFSLILESASTNQTSMYLCASSLGPSNQPQHFGDGTRLSIL.

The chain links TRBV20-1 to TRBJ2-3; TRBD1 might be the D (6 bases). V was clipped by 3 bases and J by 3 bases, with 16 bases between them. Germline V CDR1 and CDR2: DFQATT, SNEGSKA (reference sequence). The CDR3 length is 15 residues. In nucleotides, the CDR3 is TGCAGTGCTAGTCCAGCGGTGGGGGCAACAGATACGCAGTATTTT. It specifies CSASPAVGATDTQYF.

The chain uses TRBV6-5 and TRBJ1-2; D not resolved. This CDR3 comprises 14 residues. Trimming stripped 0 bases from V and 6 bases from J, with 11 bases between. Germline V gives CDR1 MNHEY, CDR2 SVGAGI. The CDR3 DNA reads TGTGCCAGCAGTTACTCTTGGGAGGTCGATGGCTACACCTTC. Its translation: CASSYSWEVDGYTF.

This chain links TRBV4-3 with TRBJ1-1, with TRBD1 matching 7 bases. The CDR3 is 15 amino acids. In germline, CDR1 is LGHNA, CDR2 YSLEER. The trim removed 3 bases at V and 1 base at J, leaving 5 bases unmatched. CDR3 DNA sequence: TGCGCCAGCAGCCAGCCCGGACAGGCGAACACTGAAGCTTTCTTT. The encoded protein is CASSQPGQANTEAFF.

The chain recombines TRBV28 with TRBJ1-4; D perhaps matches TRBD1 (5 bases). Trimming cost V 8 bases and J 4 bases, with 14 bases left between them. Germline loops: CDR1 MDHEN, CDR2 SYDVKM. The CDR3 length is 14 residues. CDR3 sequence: CASRTGAFNEKLFF. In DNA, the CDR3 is TGTGCCAGCCGTACAGGAGCTTTTAATGAAAAACTGTTTTTT.

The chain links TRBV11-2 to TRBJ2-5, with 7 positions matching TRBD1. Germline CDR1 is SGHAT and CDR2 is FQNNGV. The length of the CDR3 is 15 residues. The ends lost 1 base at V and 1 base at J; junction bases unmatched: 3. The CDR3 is CASSLATGFQETQYF. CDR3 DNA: TGTGCCAGCAGCTTAGCGACAGGGTTCCAAGAGACCCAGTACTTC. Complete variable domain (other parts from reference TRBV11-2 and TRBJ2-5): EAGVAQSPRYKIIEKRQSVAFWCNPISGHATLYWYQQILGQGPKLLIQFQNNGVVDDSQLPKDRFSAERLKGVDSTLKIQPAKLEDSAVYLCASSLATGFQETQYFGPGTRLLVL.

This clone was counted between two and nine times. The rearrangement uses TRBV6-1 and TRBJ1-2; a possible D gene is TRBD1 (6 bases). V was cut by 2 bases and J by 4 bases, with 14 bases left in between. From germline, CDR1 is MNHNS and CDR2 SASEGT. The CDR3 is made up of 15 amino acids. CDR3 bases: TGTGCCAGCAGTGAAAACACAGGGTCTAGCTATGGCTACACCTTC. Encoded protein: CASSENTGSSYGYTF.

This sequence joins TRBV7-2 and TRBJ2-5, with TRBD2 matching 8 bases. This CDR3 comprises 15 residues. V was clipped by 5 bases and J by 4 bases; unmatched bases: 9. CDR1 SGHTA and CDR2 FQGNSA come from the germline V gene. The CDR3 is CASSTRRGASETQYF. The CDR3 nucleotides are TGTGCCAGCAGCACCCGGCGGGGGGCTTCAGAGACCCAGTACTTC.

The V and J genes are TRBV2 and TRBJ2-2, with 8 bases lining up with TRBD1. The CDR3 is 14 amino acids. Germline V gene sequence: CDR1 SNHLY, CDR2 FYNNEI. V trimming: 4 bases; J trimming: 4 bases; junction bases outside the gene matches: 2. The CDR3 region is CASSAQGATGELFF. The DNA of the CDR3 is TGTGCCAGCAGTGCCCAGGGGGCCACCGGGGAGCTGTTTTTT.

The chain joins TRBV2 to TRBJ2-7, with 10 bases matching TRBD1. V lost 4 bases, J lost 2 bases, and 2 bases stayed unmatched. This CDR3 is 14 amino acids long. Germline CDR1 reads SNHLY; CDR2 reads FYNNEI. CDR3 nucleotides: TGTGCCAGCAGTGTAGGGACAGGGGCCTACGAGCAGTACTTC. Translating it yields CASSVGTGAYEQYF.

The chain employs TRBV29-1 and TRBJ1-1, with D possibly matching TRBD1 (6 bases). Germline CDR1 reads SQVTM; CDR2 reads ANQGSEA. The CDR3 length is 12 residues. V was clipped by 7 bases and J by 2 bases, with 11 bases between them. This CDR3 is CSGQDSNTEAFF. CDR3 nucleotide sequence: TGCAGCGGACAGGACAGCAACACTGAAGCTTTCTTT.

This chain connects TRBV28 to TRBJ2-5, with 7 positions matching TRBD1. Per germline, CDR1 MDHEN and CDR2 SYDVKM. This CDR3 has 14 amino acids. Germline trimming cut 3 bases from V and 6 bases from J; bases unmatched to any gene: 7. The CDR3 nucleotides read TGTGCCAGCAGTTTCGTCTCAGGGGGAAAGACCCAGTACTTC. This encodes CASSFVSGGKTQYF.

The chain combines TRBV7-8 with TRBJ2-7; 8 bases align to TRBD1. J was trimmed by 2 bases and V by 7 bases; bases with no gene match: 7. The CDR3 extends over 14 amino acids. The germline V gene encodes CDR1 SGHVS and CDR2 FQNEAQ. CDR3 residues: CASKGQGATYEQYF. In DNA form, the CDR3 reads TGTGCCAGCAAAGGGCAGGGGGCGACCTACGAGCAGTACTTC.

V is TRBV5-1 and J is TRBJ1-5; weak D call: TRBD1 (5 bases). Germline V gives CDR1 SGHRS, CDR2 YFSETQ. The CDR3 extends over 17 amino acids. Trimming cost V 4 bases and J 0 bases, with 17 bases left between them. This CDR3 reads CASSAGRTAYSNQPQHF. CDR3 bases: TGCGCCAGCAGCGCGGGACGGACGGCTTATAGCAATCAGCCCCAGCATTTT.

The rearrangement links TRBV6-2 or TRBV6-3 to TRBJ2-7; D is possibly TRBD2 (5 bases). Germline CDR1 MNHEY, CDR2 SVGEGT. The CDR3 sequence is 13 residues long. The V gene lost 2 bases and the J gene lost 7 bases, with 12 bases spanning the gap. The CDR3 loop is CASSYTGFQEQYF. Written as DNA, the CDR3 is TGTGCCAGCAGTTACACGGGGTTCCAAGAGCAGTACTTC.

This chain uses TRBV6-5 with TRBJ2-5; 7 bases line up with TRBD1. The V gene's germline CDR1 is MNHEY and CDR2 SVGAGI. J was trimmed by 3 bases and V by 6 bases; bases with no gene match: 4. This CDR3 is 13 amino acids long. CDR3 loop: CASRSGTEETQYF. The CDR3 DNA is TGTGCCAGCAGATCCGGGACAGAAGAGACCCAGTACTTC.

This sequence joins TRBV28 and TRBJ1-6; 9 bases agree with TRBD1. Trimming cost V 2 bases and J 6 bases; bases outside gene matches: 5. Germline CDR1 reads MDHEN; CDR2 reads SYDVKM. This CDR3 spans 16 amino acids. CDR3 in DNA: TGTGCCAGCAGTTTAATAACGACAGGGGGTAATTCACCCCTCCACTTT. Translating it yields CASSLITTGGNSPLHF. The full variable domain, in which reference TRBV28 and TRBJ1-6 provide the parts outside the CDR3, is DVKVTQSSRYLVKRTGEKVFLECVQDMDHENMFWYRQDPGLGLRLIYFSYDVKMKEKGDIPEGYSVSREKKERFSLILESASTNQTSMYLCASSLITTGGNSPLHFGNGTRLTVT.

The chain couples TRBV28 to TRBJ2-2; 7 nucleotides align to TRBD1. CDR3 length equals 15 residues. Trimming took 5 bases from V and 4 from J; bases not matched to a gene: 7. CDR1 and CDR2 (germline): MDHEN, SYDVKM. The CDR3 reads CASSAGTDFTGELFF. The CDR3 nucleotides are TGTGCCAGCAGTGCCGGGACAGACTTCACCGGGGAGCTGTTTTTT.

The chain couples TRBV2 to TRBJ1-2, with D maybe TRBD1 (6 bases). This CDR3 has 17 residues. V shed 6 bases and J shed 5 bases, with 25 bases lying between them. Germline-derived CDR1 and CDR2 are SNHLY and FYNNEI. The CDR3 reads CASRDPGTFIQGYGYTF. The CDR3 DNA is TGTGCCAGCAGGGACCCAGGCACCTTCATCCAGGGGTATGGCTACACCTTC.

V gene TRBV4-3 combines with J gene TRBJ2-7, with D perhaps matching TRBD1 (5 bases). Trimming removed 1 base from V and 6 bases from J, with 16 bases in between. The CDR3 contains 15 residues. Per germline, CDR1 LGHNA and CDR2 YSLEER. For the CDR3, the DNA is TGCGCCAGCAGCCAAGCGGACCGTCAGGGATTCGAGCAGTACTTC. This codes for CASSQADRQGFEQYF.

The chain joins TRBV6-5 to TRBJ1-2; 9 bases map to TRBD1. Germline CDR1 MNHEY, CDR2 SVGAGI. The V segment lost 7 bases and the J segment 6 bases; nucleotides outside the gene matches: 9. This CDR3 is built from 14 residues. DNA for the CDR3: TGTGCCAGCACAGAACAGGGGGCGCTTGATGGCTACACCTTC. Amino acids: CASTEQGALDGYTF.

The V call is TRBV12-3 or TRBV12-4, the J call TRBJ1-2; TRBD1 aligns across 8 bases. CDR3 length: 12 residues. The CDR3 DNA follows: TGTCTAAGCGGGACAGGTGGCTGGGGCTACACCTTC. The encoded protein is CLSGTGGWGYTF.